This T cell receptor (beta chain) was identified during a study of T-cell memory formation after mild COVID-19. Study observations and caveats: Clones which contracted sat mainly in CM and EM if CD4+, and in EMRA if CD8+.

MiXCR was run by TCRdb on the 5' RACE reads, yielding one entry per CDR3 protein. This table has about 620,000 distinct CDR3 sequences, about a sixth appearing once. For this clonotype: The antigen remains undetermined.

This CDR3 comprises 14 residues. Germline assignment: CDR1 LGHDT and CDR2 YNNKEL (reference sequence). Losses at the gene ends were 5 bases for V and 6 bases for J; bases not matched to a gene: 8. Material: PBMCs or a T cell subset sorted from them (not recorded which). This receptor was obtained from an adult woman who had mild COVID-19 (a few samples of this study predate the infection). Cell type and time point are not known. The chain couples TRBV3-1 to TRBJ2-3; 7 bases are shared with TRBD2. The CDR3 DNA follows: TGTGCCAGCAGCATACTAGCGAATTCCGATACGCAGTATTTT. Translating gives CASSILANSDTQYF.